This entry lists 14 T cell receptor beta chains sequenced from one sample in a study of cytomegalovirus exposure and HLA in healthy donors. The study ran its PCR with 60 Vbeta and 13 Jbeta primers. This table comes from immunoSEQ multiplex PCR, and its TCRdb copy is limited to in-frame clones, with some not included. The table includes roughly 190,000 clones, approximately 80% detected once. The specimen was PBMCs. All receptors derive from a woman aged 45 to 65 in good health and CMV-seropositive.

This clone was picked up one time. The rearrangement uses TRBV18 and TRBJ1-2, with 10 bases identical to TRBD1. CDR1 KGHSH and CDR2 LQKENI come from the germline V gene. This CDR3 region has 19 residues. The trim removed 6 bases at V and 4 bases at J, leaving 20 bases unmatched. Here the CDR3 reads CASSQLAGTGAATVYGYTF. For the CDR3, the DNA is TGTGCCAGCTCTCAGCTAGCCGGGACAGGGGCCGCAACAGTCTATGGCTACACCTTC.

This chain uses TRBV9 with TRBJ1-1, with TRBD1 as a possible D gene (5 bases). From germline, CDR1 is SGDLS and CDR2 YYNGEE. The CDR3 runs to 16 residues. V was pared by 0 bases and J by 0 bases, with 12 bases between. The CDR3 region has the DNA TGTGCCAGCAGCGTAGAGGGATCAGGGATGAACACTGAAGCTTTCTTT. Translated, it gives CASSVEGSGMNTEAFF.

V usage is TRBV6-5 and J usage is TRBJ2-5; D perhaps matches TRBD2 (7 bases). From germline, CDR1 is MNHEY and CDR2 SVGAGI. Trimming shortened V by 0 bases and J by 5 bases, and 13 bases separated the two germline ends. The CDR3 runs 15 residues. The CDR3: CASSYSPGGGETQYF. The CDR3, as DNA: TGTGCCAGCAGTTACTCGCCGGGGGGCGGCGAGACCCAGTACTTC.

The chain has TRBV6-6 and TRBJ1-2; D is undetermined. This CDR3 is 15 amino acids long. Trimming stripped 5 bases from V and 8 bases from J, with 21 bases between. Germline CDR1 and CDR2: MNHNY and SVGAGI (reference sequence). The CDR3 reads CASSANTGLGEGYTF. In DNA form, the CDR3 reads TGTGCCAGCAGTGCTAATACGGGTCTCGGTGAGGGCTACACCTTC.

The chain couples TRBV7-2 to TRBJ1-4; 7 bases line up with TRBD1. The CDR3 runs to 14 residues. Trimming cost V 6 bases and J 4 bases; bases outside gene matches: 5. The germline V gene has CDR1 SGHTA and CDR2 FQGNSA. The CDR3 here is CASREDRLNEKLFF. Written as DNA, the CDR3 is TGTGCCAGCAGGGAGGACAGGCTTAATGAAAAACTGTTTTTT.

The chain is built from TRBV7-3 and TRBJ1-2; maybe TRBD1 (5 bases). CDR1 and CDR2 (germline): SGHTA, FQGTGA. This CDR3 comprises 15 residues. V lost 2 bases, J lost 8 bases, and 18 bases lay in between. The CDR3 region is CASSLVPGTFGGYTF. Here the CDR3 DNA reads TGTGCCAGCAGCTTAGTCCCCGGGACTTTCGGGGGCTACACCTTC.

The chain couples TRBV14 to TRBJ2-5, with D possibly matching TRBD1 (6 bases). Trimming pared 5 bases from V and 7 bases from J, leaving 8 bases between. CDR3 size: 11 residues. CDR1 and CDR2 (germline): SGHDN, FVKESK. CDR3 protein: CASSSQGTQYF. In nucleotides, the CDR3 is TGTGCCAGCAGCTCACAGGGGACCCAGTACTTC. Full variable domain (missing parts from reference TRBV14 and TRBJ2-5): EAGVTQFPSHSVIEKGQTVTLRCDPISGHDNLYWYRRVMGKEIKFLLHFVKESKQDESGMPNNRFLAERTGGTYSTLKVQPAELEDSGVYFCASSSQGTQYFGPGTRLLVL.

The chain links TRBV11-3 to TRBJ2-4; TRBD2 is a possible D gene (5 bases). The germline V gene has CDR1 SGHNT and CDR2 YENEEA. The CDR3 loop spans 14 amino acids. V was clipped by 1 base and J by 1 base, with 5 bases between them. CDR3 protein: CASSLGGAKNIQYF. CDR3 DNA: TGTGCCAGCAGCTTAGGAGGGGCCAAAAACATTCAGTACTTC.

The chain joins TRBV6-5 to TRBJ1-2; 8 nucleotides agree with TRBD1. Germline V gene data show CDR1 as MNHEY and CDR2 as SVGAGI. The CDR3 length is 13 residues. The V and J ends lost 6 bases and 7 bases, in that order; junction bases with no gene match: 7. Written as DNA, the CDR3 is TGTGCCAGCAGCCCGGACAGGGCTAGTGGCTACACCTTC. Encoded protein: CASSPDRASGYTF.

The chain carries TRBV11-2 and TRBJ2-7, with D possibly TRBD2 on 6 matching bases. The CDR3 length is 15 residues. Germline CDR1 and CDR2: SGHAT and FQNNGV. V lost 5 bases and J lost 3, with 17 bases in between. The chain's CDR3 is CASSPQAGPDYEQYF. As DNA, the CDR3 is TGTGCCAGCAGCCCCCAGGCGGGACCCGACTACGAGCAGTACTTC.

V gene TRBV6-4 combines with J gene TRBJ1-1, with 12 bases lining up with TRBD1. The germline gives CDR1 MRHNA, CDR2 SNTAGT. With V trimmed by 2 bases and J by 2 bases, 0 bases remained unmatched. The length of the CDR3 is 15 residues. The CDR3 nucleotides read TGTGCCAGCAGTGACGGGACAGGGGGCAACACTGAAGCTTTCTTT. Amino acid sequence: CASSDGTGGNTEAFF.

The chain joins TRBV6-6 to TRBJ2-3; TRBD2 aligns across 9 bases. Germline V gene data show CDR1 as MNHNY and CDR2 as SVGAGI (reference sequence). V was pared by 8 bases and J by 2 bases, with 5 bases of the junction left unmatched. The length of the CDR3 is 14 residues. The CDR3 sequence: CASRLAANTDTQYF. In nucleotides, the CDR3 is TGTGCCAGCCGACTAGCGGCTAACACAGATACGCAGTATTTT.

The genes are TRBV5-4 and TRBJ2-2, with 9 bases identical to TRBD2. The germline V gene encodes CDR1 SGHNT and CDR2 YYREEE (reference sequence). Unmatched junction bases numbered 12, after V lost 4 bases and J lost 5 bases. CDR3 length: 17 amino acids. Written as DNA, the CDR3 is TGTGCCAGCAGCAGACGAGTAGCGGGGGACATTACCGGGGAGCTGTTTTTT. Amino acid sequence: CASSRRVAGDITGELFF. The full variable domain, its missing parts supplied by reference TRBV5-4 and TRBJ2-2, is ETGVTQSPTHLIKTRGQQVTLRCSSQSGHNTVSWYQQALGQGPQFIFQYYREEENGRGNFPPRFSGLQFPNYSSELNVNALELDDSALYLCASSRRVAGDITGELFFGEGSRLTVL.

This clone has only a few counts. The CDR3: CASSLVKLSYNSPLHF. The CDR3 DNA reads TGTGCCAGCAGCTTAGTCAAACTCTCCTATAATTCACCCCTCCACTTT. The chain combines TRBV7-2 with TRBJ1-6, with D uncertain. CDR1 is SGHTA, CDR2 FQGNSA, per germline. The length of the CDR3 is 16 residues. Deletions cut 1 base from V and 0 bases from J, with 7 bases between.